These 3 T cell receptor beta chains were all obtained from the same sample, sequenced in a study of shared clonotypes between healthy human individuals. The protocol was immunoSEQ multiplex PCR, while the TCRdb copy is restricted to in-frame clones and leaves out a portion. The sample gives approximately 2,000,000 clones, 90% to 95% of which show up once; under 2% is in the top ten. Terminally differentiated effector memory CD45RA+ cells were excluded by CCR7 positive selection of CD45RO-negative cells. Sequenced: naive CD8+ T cells from PBMCs. The receptors come from a young man in good health. Some clones in this sample may be carry-over from other donors' samples.

The CDR3 here is CASSTDRSEAFF. CDR3 in DNA: TGTGCCAGCAGTACCGACAGGAGTGAAGCTTTCTTT. The V call is TRBV27, the J call TRBJ1-1; TRBD1 is a possible D gene (6 bases). CDR1 and CDR2 (germline): MNHEY, SMNVEV (reference sequence). The V end was cut by 5 bases, the J end by 7 bases, with 11 bases between. This CDR3 contains 12 residues.

The CDR3 protein is CASSVSTGTDVTGELFF. Written as DNA, the CDR3 is TGTGCCAGCAGCGTTTCGACCGGGACAGATGTCACCGGGGAGCTGTTTTTT. The chain couples TRBV9 to TRBJ2-2; 7 positions match TRBD1. Germline trimming cut 2 bases from V and 4 bases from J; bases unmatched to any gene: 11. Germline CDR1 reads SGDLS; CDR2 reads YYNGEE. The CDR3 is 17 residues long. Based on the CDR3 plus reference TRBV9 and TRBJ2-2, the full variable domain is DSGVTQTPKHLITATGQRVTLRCSPRSGDLSVYWYQQSLDQGLQFLIQYYNGEERAKGNILERFSAQQFPDLHSELNLSSLELGDSALYFCASSVSTGTDVTGELFFGEGSRLTVL.

The chain has TRBV27 and TRBJ2-7; D is perhaps TRBD1 or TRBD2 (5 bases each). Trimming stripped 8 bases from V and 1 base from J, with 12 bases between. This CDR3 has 13 amino acids. Germline-derived CDR1 and CDR2 are MNHEY and SMNVEV (reference sequence). This CDR3 is CASGWDGSYEQYF. The DNA for the CDR3 is TGTGCCAGCGGCTGGGACGGGTCCTACGAGCAGTACTTC.